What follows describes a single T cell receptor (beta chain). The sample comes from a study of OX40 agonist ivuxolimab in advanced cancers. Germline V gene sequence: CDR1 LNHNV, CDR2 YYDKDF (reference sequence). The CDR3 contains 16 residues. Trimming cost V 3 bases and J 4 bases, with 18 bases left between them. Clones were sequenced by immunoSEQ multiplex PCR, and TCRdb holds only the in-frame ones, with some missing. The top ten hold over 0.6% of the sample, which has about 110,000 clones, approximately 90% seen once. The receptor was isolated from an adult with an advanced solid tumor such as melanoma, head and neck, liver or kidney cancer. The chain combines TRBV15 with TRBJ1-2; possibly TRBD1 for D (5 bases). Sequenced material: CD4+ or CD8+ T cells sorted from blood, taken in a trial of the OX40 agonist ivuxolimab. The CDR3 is CATSSLTAPRGYGYTF. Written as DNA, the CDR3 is TGTGCCACCAGCAGCTTGACAGCGCCGCGGGGCTATGGCTACACCTTC. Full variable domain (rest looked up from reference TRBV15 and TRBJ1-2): DAMVIQNPRYQVTQFGKPVTLSCSQTLNHNVMYWYQQKSSQAPKLLFHYYDKDFNNEADTPDNFQSRRPNTSFCFLDIRSPGLGDTAMYLCATSSLTAPRGYGYTFGSGTRLTVV.